Listed here are 12 T cell receptor beta chains from one sample, sequenced in a study of T-cell reconstitution after alpha-beta-depleted transplantation in children. As it was prepared, the TCRbeta library received unique molecular identifiers. TCRdb itself ran the PCR reads through MiXCR, one entry per CDR3 protein. Of under 450,000 distinct CDR3 sequences in the sample, about 14% are singletons; the top ten hold approximately 4.3%. The sequences come from PBMCs, collected from the stem cell graft. The receptors were gathered from a human donor who donated a stem cell graft to a child with Fanconi anemia.

This clonotype was detected a few times. The rearrangement links TRBV20-1 to TRBJ1-6, with D perhaps matching TRBD1 (6 bases). Trimming shortened V by 3 bases and J by 9 bases, and 15 bases separated the two germline ends. This CDR3 comprises 14 residues. Germline V gene data show CDR1 as DFQATT and CDR2 as SNEGSKA (reference sequence). The CDR3 protein is CSARGQLDGSPLHF. Here the CDR3 DNA reads TGCAGTGCTAGGGGACAACTGGACGGTTCACCCCTCCACTTT.

Ten or more counts support this clonotype. This chain joins TRBV5-1 and TRBJ1-3; no clear D. Germline V lookup: CDR1 SGHRS, CDR2 YFSETQ. CDR3 length equals 16 residues. V lost 0 bases and J 0 bases, leaving 10 bases between the germline ends. Here the CDR3 reads CASSLVAGSSGNTIYF. DNA of the CDR3: TGCGCCAGCAGCTTGGTTGCGGGAAGCTCTGGAAACACCATATATTTT.

The chain uses TRBV27 and TRBJ2-5, with D unresolved. The CDR3 has 15 residues. Germline CDR1 MNHEY, CDR2 SMNVEV (reference sequence). Trimming shortened V by 3 bases and J by 2 bases, and 13 bases separated the two germline ends. The CDR3 protein is CASSFLGGDQETQYF. The CDR3 nucleotides are TGTGCCAGCAGTTTTCTTGGCGGAGATCAAGAGACCCAGTACTTC.

This CDR3 reads CASSLSDTYNEQFF. The CDR3 DNA is TGTGCCAGCAGCCTTAGCGATACCTACAATGAGCAGTTCTTC. This chain links TRBV4-2 with TRBJ2-1; weak D call: TRBD2 (5 bases). V was cut by 4 bases and J by 2 bases, with 9 bases left in between. The CDR3 is 14 residues long. Germline values: CDR1 LGHNA, CDR2 YNFKEQ.

This clonotype was counted between two and nine times. This chain connects TRBV20-1 to TRBJ1-1; D gene uncertain. The CDR3 length is 13 residues. Germline CDR1 reads DFQATT; CDR2 reads SNEGSKA (reference sequence). V lost 4 bases and J lost 0, with 9 bases in between. The CDR3 spells CSAKSVLNTEAFF. The CDR3, as DNA: TGCAGTGCTAAGAGTGTCCTGAACACTGAAGCTTTCTTT.

There are a few counts of this clonotype. The rearrangement joins TRBV30 to TRBJ1-4; D uncertain. This CDR3 has 13 amino acids. The V gene's germline CDR1 is GTSNPN and CDR2 SVGIG (reference sequence). V was trimmed by 3 bases and J by 6 bases, leaving 11 bases between them. CDR3 amino acids: CAWSAGTYEKLFF. In DNA, the CDR3 is TGTGCCTGGAGCGCTGGCACTTATGAAAAACTGTTTTTT.

This clonotype occurred many times. This sequence joins TRBV20-1 and TRBJ1-5, with D tentatively TRBD1 (6 bases). This CDR3 region has 14 residues. Trimming pared 3 bases from V and 7 bases from J, leaving 16 bases between. From germline, CDR1 is DFQATT and CDR2 SNEGSKA (reference sequence). DNA of the CDR3: TGCAGTGCTAGCCAAGAACAGGGTGGGCAGCCCCAGCATTTT. Encoded protein: CSASQEQGGQPQHF.

This chain uses TRBV7-9 with TRBJ1-2; D possibly corresponds to TRBD1 (5 bases). Germline CDR1 and CDR2: SEHNR and FQNEAQ (reference sequence). The V and J ends lost 7 bases and 7 bases respectively, with 10 bases between them. The CDR3 runs to 11 residues. As DNA, the CDR3 is TGTGCCAGCACCCCCGGGGGTGGCTACACCTTC. Protein sequence: CASTPGGGYTF. Variable domain in full (rest from reference TRBV7-9 and TRBJ1-2): DTGVSQNPRHKITKRGQNVTFRCDPISEHNRLYWYRQTLGQGPEFLTYFQNEAQLEKSRLLSDRFSAERPKGSFSTLEIQRTEQGDSAMYLCASTPGGGYTFGSGTRLTVV.

In its sample, this clonotype was seen a few times. The chain couples TRBV5-1 to TRBJ1-1; D is unresolved. The CDR3 sequence is 15 residues long. Trimming left V 2 bases short and J 0 bases short, with 11 bases between. Germline V gives CDR1 SGHRS, CDR2 YFSETQ. CDR3 amino acids: CASSLIPDLNTEAFF. The CDR3 DNA sequence: TGCGCCAGCAGCTTAATTCCAGACTTGAACACTGAAGCTTTCTTT.

V is TRBV6-2 or TRBV6-3 and J is TRBJ1-4, with D possibly TRBD1 on 5 matching bases. V lost 0 bases and J 5 bases, leaving 13 bases between the germline ends. The CDR3 has 16 amino acids. The V gene's germline CDR1 is MNHEY and CDR2 SVGEGT. CDR3 sequence: CASSYSPTESNEKLFF. The CDR3 nucleotides are TGTGCCAGCAGTTACTCACCGACAGAATCAAATGAAAAACTGTTTTTT.

The chain is built from TRBV3-1 and TRBJ2-2, with 7 nucleotides matching TRBD1. The CDR3 length is 16 residues. Germline values: CDR1 LGHDT, CDR2 YNNKEL (reference sequence). J lost 2 bases, V lost 1 base, and 4 bases had no gene match. CDR3 sequence reads: CASSQVQGFNTGELFF. As DNA, the CDR3 is TGTGCCAGCAGCCAAGTACAGGGGTTTAACACCGGGGAGCTGTTTTTT.

This clonotype has at least ten counts. The chain has TRBV4-2 and TRBJ2-2; D remains ambiguous. Trimming removed 3 bases from V and 3 bases from J, with 14 bases in between. The germline V gene encodes CDR1 LGHNA and CDR2 YNFKEQ. The CDR3 has 16 amino acids. The CDR3 DNA reads as TGTGCCAGCAGCCAGTTATTAGGACGGGACACCGGGGAGCTGTTTTTT. Amino acids: CASSQLLGRDTGELFF.